Listed below are T cell receptor beta chains from one sample, sequenced in a study of shared clonotypes between healthy human individuals. Profiled with immunoSEQ multiplex PCR; TCRdb holds only in-frame clones, not every one. The table records about 560,000 clones, roughly 79% of them present only once. Specimen: PBMCs. Every receptor here comes from a woman in her thirties or forties in good health. Some clones in this sample may be carry-over from other donors' samples. Both conserved end residues are part of each CDR3. The order of the fields is V gene, J gene, D gene, clone size, CDR3 protein, CDR3 DNA. A D gene is named only where the DNA matches it firmly. Some rows have no size entry. The others give once, few or many, or a class for an expanded clone.

TRBV6-6	TRBJ1-4	.	few	CASTLDFNEKLFF	TGTGCCAGCACCCTAGACTTTAATGAAAAACTGTTTTTT
TRBV19	TRBJ1-4	.	.	CASSISRNEKLFF	TGTGCCAGTAGTATCTCACGGAATGAAAAACTGTTTTTT
TRBV19	TRBJ1-3	.	once	CASSIWDDSGNTIYF	TGTGCCAGTAGTATTTGGGACGACTCTGGAAACACCATATATTTT
TRBV7-9	TRBJ2-7	TRBD2	.	CASGPGGGLEQYF	TGTGCCAGCGGCCCGGGAGGAGGTCTCGAGCAGTACTTC
TRBV4-1	TRBJ1-6	.	few	CASSQELGTNNSPLHF	TGCGCCAGCAGCCAAGAACTCGGGACAAATAATTCACCCCTCCACTTT
TRBV7-9	TRBJ2-2	.	few	CASSSGNTGELFF	TGTGCCAGCAGCTCCGGAAACACCGGGGAGCTGTTTTTT
TRBV27	TRBJ2-3	TRBD1	.	CASSMGQWSTDTQYF	TGTGCCAGCAGTATGGGACAGTGGAGCACAGATACGCAGTATTTT
TRBV18	TRBJ2-7	.	once	CASSPGSSATYEQYF	TGTGCCAGCTCACCAGGGTCTAGCGCTACCTACGAGCAGTACTTC
TRBV4-2	TRBJ2-7	.	.	CASSQDQYRDPNEQYF	TGTGCCAGCAGCCAAGATCAGTACCGGGACCCCAACGAGCAGTACTTC
TRBV7-9	TRBJ2-7	TRBD1	once	CASSLAVRTGGLGSYEQYF	TGTGCCAGCAGCTTAGCGGTGAGAACAGGGGGACTGGGGTCCTACGAGCAGTACTTC
TRBV9	TRBJ2-5	TRBD1	.	CASSVGGQGQETQYF	TGTGCCAGCAGCGTAGGGGGACAGGGCCAAGAGACCCAGTACTTC
TRBV5-4	TRBJ2-7	.	.	CASSLAGGTQRHEQYF	TGTGCCAGCAGCTTGGCCGGTGGGACTCAGCGGCACGAGCAGTACTTC